This T cell receptor beta chain derives from a study of blood T cells in healthy people across ages (dated by TCRdb to between 2014 and 2017). About the full investigation: In model experiments, template switching captured roughly one uniquely barcoded TCR beta cDNA molecule for every two T cells. Using the same blood draw, the study looked at two additional independent replicas of 1 million unique cDNA reads for two donors, one aged 18 to 30 and the other aged 80 or older. Using deep sequencing normalized with unique cDNA molecular identifiers, the study measured how TCR beta repertoire diversity changes with age. To avoid experimental bias, donors of different ages were distributed randomly across sequencing lanes. Donors were grouped into four age groups: young (average 16 years), middle-aged (less than 40), aged (around 60) and long-lived (about 89). Overall study outcomes, separate from this receptor: Compared with the aged group, more naive CD4+ T cells, fewer expanded clones and increased TCR diversity were shown by the long-lived group, suggesting age selection. Because the CMV infection status of the donors was unknown, age-related changes in expanded clonotypes may potentially have been confounded. As age increased, observed TCR beta diversity per million T cells dropped in a roughly linear way, and a significant reduction was already evident by age 40. There was a strong correlation between observed TCR beta diversity and the percentage of naive T cells measured by flow cytometry. Bulk unsorted PBMC profiling prevented conclusive comparison of naive and antigen-experienced compartments. Estimates of total diversity based on one million sequenced T cells were considered lower bounds and underestimates.

The donors were 40 or so Caucasian individuals from Russia, aged 6 to 90 years, who were systemically healthy. Roughly 9 milliliters of peripheral blood were drawn from each donor into EDTA-treated Vacutainer tubes. Ficoll-Paque density-gradient centrifugation was used to isolate PBMCs, with at least 6.5 million obtained per sample. Total RNA was extracted from PBMCs with Trizol reagent, with at least 6 micrograms obtained per sample. Naive CD45RAhigh/CD27high T cell percentages were measured by flow cytometry on a PBMC aliquot from every donor. Library method: 5' RACE. TCRdb names Illumina HiSeq 2500 as the instrument used. A second PCR of about 6 to 11 cycles was performed with a sample-barcoded 5' primer and a J-beta primer mix. A template-switch 5' adaptor carrying 12 random nucleotides introduced a unique molecular identifier onto each TCR beta cDNA molecule. Each sample yielded at least 3 million CDR3-containing paired-end reads. First-strand cDNA was synthesized from all RNA with the Mint cDNA synthesis kit, primed by a TRBC-specific oligonucleotide. After uracil-DNA glycosylase treatment, a first 18-cycle PCR used universal primers M1SS and BC2_uni_R on all cDNA. The authors processed their data as follows. For normalization, 1 million high-quality reads, each with a distinct molecular identifier, were randomly selected from each sample. Reads sharing molecular identifiers were discarded rather than binned into consensus sequences. CDR3 identification, clonotype clustering and error correction used MiTCR with a Q25 quality threshold and the strictest error-elimination algorithm. A nonparametric unseen species model with Euler transformation was used to estimate a lower bound on total TCR beta diversity. TCRdb reprocessed the public reads (quality trimming at Q25 with fastp, clone calling with MiXCR) and kept in-frame beta chains. Every distinct CDR3 protein forms one entry, paired with its most common genes and DNA. The V and J calls and clone size are TCRdb's, not the authors'. The sample yields around 1.5 million distinct CDR3 sequences; roughly 30% were counted once. The top ten hold over 9% of the sample.

CDR1 and CDR2 are drawn from the germline V gene: SGHRS, YFSETQ. The CDR3, cysteine through phenylalanine, is 15 amino acids long. Solely the CDR3 DNA is kept, with 45 bases framed from the first base. Unmatched junction bases come to 10, with V trimmed by 6 bases and J by 3 bases. Concerning this clonotype: Its antigen is currently not known. No much larger clone is present one base from it, and per-base qualities are unavailable.

Recombination joined TRBV5-1 with TRBJ2-3; 7 bases in the junction line up with TRBD2. The source is a woman between 25 and 40 years old in good health. Sequencing input: blood. The CDR3 reads CASKYGRTVTDTQYF. The DNA sequence reads TGCGCCAGCAAGTACGGGAGGACGGTAACAGATACGCAGTATTTT.